This TCR beta chain emerged from a study of T-cell reconstitution after alpha-beta-depleted transplantation in children. Overall study results and limits: Most T-cell counts and diversity one year after the transplant came from T cells that were newly produced. From surviving recipient T cells and thymic progenitors came the high day-60 TCRbeta diversity observed in some patients. In patients about two months after transplant, alpha-beta T cells reportedly arose from several hundred expanded graft clones.

This CDR3 spans 18 amino acids. J gave up 2 bases and V 7 bases, and 20 bases lay outside the gene matches. TCRbeta library preparation incorporated unique molecular identifiers. TCRdb reprocessed the PCR reads via MiXCR and lists one record per CDR3 protein. This sample has under 250,000 distinct CDR3 sequences, with 20% to 30% found just once. This clonotype was observed a single time. Its matching antigen is unknown. This TCR came from a female patient between 2 and 15 years old who had a stem cell transplant for congenital amegakaryocytic thrombocytopenia, so the T cells may come from the graft donor. V usage is TRBV12-3 or TRBV12-4 and J usage is TRBJ2-7; 7 bases are shared with TRBD1. The sequenced sample was PBMCs, mostly from graft donor cells, obtained 360 days after TCRalphabeta/CD19-depleted stem cell transplant. CDR3 DNA: TGTGCCAGCAAATCCTCCGGCAGGGGGATCCCAAGCCCCTACGAGCAGTACTTC. Residues: CASKSSGRGIPSPYEQYF.